The 30 T cell receptor beta chains listed next were all sequenced from one sample in a study of patients and donors after allogeneic stem cell transplantation. TCRdb re-called the RT-PCR reads through MiXCR, storing one row per CDR3 protein. The sample includes tens of thousands of distinct CDR3 sequences, approximately 6.2% of them seen just once. The sample taken for sequencing was blood, either unsorted or a sorted T cell fraction (not recorded which). These TCRs come from a human donor who was either an allogeneic HSCT recipient or a stem cell or donor lymphocyte infusion donor (not recorded which). It is not recorded whose cells these are; they may come from a transplant donor.

The chain employs TRBV20-1 and TRBJ2-2, with 8 bases matching TRBD2. Germline-derived CDR1 and CDR2 are DFQATT and SNEGSKA (reference sequence). With V trimmed by 4 bases and J by 5 bases, 3 bases remained unmatched. The CDR3 is 13 amino acids. CDR3 nucleotides: TGCAGTGCTATCCAGCGGGAGACCGGGGAGCTGTTTTTT. Translating it yields CSAIQRETGELFF.

The chain combines TRBV19 with TRBJ1-5; weak D call: TRBD1 (5 bases). Germline V gene lookup returns CDR1 LNHDA and CDR2 SQIVND (reference sequence). Trimming cost V 3 bases and J 2 bases, with 11 bases left between them. The CDR3 is 15 amino acids. The CDR3: CASSISGSGNQPQHF. In nucleotides, the CDR3 is TGTGCCAGTAGTATTTCAGGGTCTGGCAATCAGCCCCAGCATTTT.

This clonotype came up many times. The gene calls are TRBV4-2 and TRBJ2-5, with 7 bases lining up with TRBD1. V shed 4 bases, J shed 5 bases, and the junction held 7 bases outside the gene matches. Germline assignment: CDR1 LGHNA and CDR2 YNFKEQ. This CDR3 region has 14 residues. In nucleotides, the CDR3 is TGTGCCAGCAGCCCGACAGGGACGGAGGAGACCCAGTACTTC. Translating it yields CASSPTGTEETQYF.

There are many counts of this clonotype. The rearrangement joins TRBV29-1 to TRBJ2-7, with TRBD2 matching 7 bases. V gave up 4 bases and J gave up 4 bases; unmatched junction bases: 13. Germline assignment: CDR1 SQVTM and CDR2 ANQGSEA. The CDR3 is 15 residues long. The CDR3 nucleotides are TGCAGCGTTGGACGGGGCGGGGCGGGAGTATACGAGCAGTACTTC. Translating it yields CSVGRGGAGVYEQYF.

This clonotype appeared many times. This chain links TRBV28 with TRBJ2-7, with D possibly matching TRBD2 (7 bases). The germline gives CDR1 MDHEN, CDR2 SYDVKM. The CDR3 is 14 residues long. V lost 9 bases and J 3 bases, leaving 18 bases between the germline ends. In nucleotides, the CDR3 is TGTGCCAGTTGGGGGGGCAGTCCCGACTACGAGCAGTACTTC. Translating it yields CASWGGSPDYEQYF. Variable domain in full (rest from reference TRBV28 and TRBJ2-7): DVKVTQSSRYLVKRTGEKVFLECVQDMDHENMFWYRQDPGLGLRLIYFSYDVKMKEKGDIPEGYSVSREKKERFSLILESASTNQTSMYLCASWGGSPDYEQYFGPGTRLTVT.

This clonotype was seen ten or more times. The chain recombines TRBV12-5 with TRBJ2-7; either TRBD1 or TRBD2 may fit D (6 bases each). The length of the CDR3 is 16 residues. Germline V CDR1 and CDR2: LGHNT, FRNRAP. V was pared by 0 bases and J by 3 bases, with 15 bases between. The DNA for the CDR3 is TGTGCTAGTGGTTTGGTACTCCCGGGGGCCTACTACGAGCAGTACTTC. This codes for CASGLVLPGAYYEQYF.

This clonotype was seen repeatedly, ten times or more. J is TRBJ2-1 and V is TRBV4-2; TRBD2 matches 14 bases. This CDR3 spans 16 amino acids. The germline CDR1 and CDR2 sequences are LGHNA and YNFKEQ. V was clipped by 0 bases and J by 10 bases; unmatched bases: 5. CDR3 bases: TGTGCCAGCAGCCAAGAAGGACTAGCGGGAGGCCGAGAGCAGTTCTTC. This sequence encodes CASSQEGLAGGREQFF.

The J gene is TRBJ2-3, the V gene TRBV10-3, with D unclear. This CDR3 region has 13 residues. With 4 bases removed from V and 0 bases from J, the gap between germline ends came to 5 bases. Germline loops: CDR1 ENHRY, CDR2 SYGVKD. Here the CDR3 reads CAISGKSTDTQYF. The CDR3 DNA follows: TGTGCCATCAGTGGTAAGAGCACAGATACGCAGTATTTT.

This clonotype was observed at least ten times. The rearrangement uses TRBV19 and TRBJ1-2; D unresolved. CDR1 and CDR2 (germline): LNHDA, SQIVND (reference sequence). CDR3 length equals 15 residues. Trimming cost V 4 bases and J 0 bases, with 12 bases left between them. DNA of the CDR3: TGTGCCAGTAGTAATCTTGACGGTTCTAACTATGGCTACACCTTC. Its translation: CASSNLDGSNYGYTF.

A note on this clonotype: This may be a read error, as it is one base from a much larger clone. This chain uses TRBV6-2 or TRBV6-3 with TRBJ1-1; the D is unclear. The CDR3 extends over 16 amino acids. Germline CDR1 is MNHEY and CDR2 is SVGEGT. The CDR3 protein is CASSYPPGSLNAEAFF. In DNA form, the CDR3 reads TGTGCCAGCAGTTACCCTCCCGGGAGCTTGAACGCTGAAGCTTTCTTT.

This clonotype has at least ten counts. The V call is TRBV5-5, the J call TRBJ2-2; D unclear. V was cut by 3 bases and J by 6 bases, with 9 bases left in between. Per germline, CDR1 SGHKS and CDR2 YYEKEE (reference sequence). The length of the CDR3 is 13 residues. CDR3 nucleotide sequence: TGTGCCAGCAGCTCGGTTGGTTCCGGGGAGCTGTTTTTT. It is translated as CASSSVGSGELFF.

This clonotype appeared many times. This chain links TRBV18 with TRBJ1-1, with TRBD1 matching over 8 bases. The J segment lost 11 bases and the V segment lost 6 bases, leaving 11 bases of the junction unmatched. The CDR3 sequence is 13 residues long. From germline, CDR1 is KGHSH and CDR2 LQKENI. CDR3 nucleotide sequence: TGTGCCAGCTCTGAGGGACAGGACCGGCGGGCTTTCTTT. Encoded protein: CASSEGQDRRAFF.

This clonotype came up many times. The chain uses TRBV7-2 and TRBJ2-6; 9 nucleotides agree with TRBD1. Germline V CDR1 and CDR2: SGHTA, FQGNSA. Trimming took 5 bases from V and 3 from J; bases not matched to a gene: 17. The CDR3 sequence is 20 residues long. CDR3 sequence (DNA): TGTGCCAGCAGCACCCTGGACAGGGGATTTCGATATGGTGGGGCCAACGTCCTGACTTTC. It codes for CASSTLDRGFRYGGANVLTF.

This clonotype was observed many times. The chain is built from TRBV3-1 and TRBJ2-4; D gene unclear. Germline V gene data show CDR1 as LGHDT and CDR2 as YNNKEL (reference sequence). The CDR3 is 12 amino acids. The V gene lost 5 bases and the J gene lost 7 bases, with 9 bases spanning the gap. The CDR3 sequence is CASSYGVNIQYF. The CDR3 DNA is TGTGCCAGCAGCTATGGGGTGAACATTCAGTACTTC.

This clonotype was seen more than once but under ten times. The chain uses TRBV2 and TRBJ2-1; D is perhaps TRBD2 (5 bases). The CDR3 extends over 15 amino acids. The V gene's germline CDR1 is SNHLY and CDR2 FYNNEI. V lost 7 bases and J 4 bases, leaving 17 bases between the germline ends. The CDR3 coding sequence is TGTGCCAGCAAGAACCCCGGACTTCTTTACAATGAGCAGTTCTTC. Protein product: CASKNPGLLYNEQFF.

This clonotype was counted many times. This sequence joins TRBV7-9 and TRBJ1-3; D remains unclear. V was shortened by 5 bases and J by 10 bases, with 24 bases between the two germline ends. This CDR3 is 16 amino acids long. The germline gives CDR1 SEHNR, CDR2 FQNEAQ (reference sequence). The CDR3 reads CASSTDRIKAKVTIYF. CDR3 in DNA: TGTGCCAGCAGCACCGACCGCATCAAGGCGAAAGTAACCATATATTTT.

This clonotype was counted at least ten times. V usage is TRBV28 and J usage is TRBJ2-3; 10 bases are shared with TRBD2. The junction had 6 bases not matched to a gene; V was cut back by 0 bases and J by 3 bases. Germline V gene lookup returns CDR1 MDHEN and CDR2 SYDVKM. The CDR3 is 17 amino acids. The CDR3 nucleotides read TGTGCCAGCAGTTTATGGGCTAGCGGGAGTTCAACAGATACGCAGTATTTT. Its protein is CASSLWASGSSTDTQYF.

Many counts were recorded for this clonotype. The chain employs TRBV5-1 and TRBJ2-2; D remains ambiguous. CDR3 size: 15 residues. The V end was cut by 2 bases, the J end by 0 bases, with 8 bases between. Per germline, CDR1 SGHRS and CDR2 YFSETQ. CDR3 amino acids: CASSLDPSNTGELFF. The CDR3 nucleotides read TGCGCCAGCAGCTTAGATCCGTCGAACACCGGGGAGCTGTTTTTT.

This chain connects TRBV4-3 to TRBJ2-2; 8 positions match TRBD2. This CDR3 has 17 residues. Germline CDR1 and CDR2: LGHNA and YSLEER. V lost 0 bases and J lost 5; bases outside the gene matches: 8. The CDR3 sequence: CASSQDLTGGLTGELFF. CDR3 sequence (DNA): TGCGCCAGCAGCCAAGATCTAACGGGAGGGCTGACCGGGGAGCTGTTTTTT.

This clonotype was found many times. The chain combines TRBV6-6 with TRBJ2-1; TRBD2 matches 13 bases. J gave up 3 bases and V 5 bases, and 10 bases lay outside the gene matches. From germline, CDR1 is MNHNY and CDR2 SVGAGI (reference sequence). CDR3 length: 18 amino acids. CDR3 in DNA: TGTGCCAGCAGTGGATGGACTAGCGGGAGAAAAGTCTACAATGAGCAGTTCTTC. Translated, it gives CASSGWTSGRKVYNEQFF.

This clonotype was detected many times. The chain couples TRBV9 to TRBJ1-1; 9 positions match TRBD1. The CDR3 is 15 amino acids. Germline assignment: CDR1 SGDLS and CDR2 YYNGEE. Unmatched junction bases numbered 11, after V lost 3 bases and J lost 8 bases. The CDR3 region has the DNA TGTGCCAGCAGCGCCACAGGGGGCAGTTTGAGGGAAGCTTTCTTT. It yields the protein CASSATGGSLREAFF.

Ten or more counts support this clonotype. The chain has TRBV9 and TRBJ2-2, with TRBD2 identical over 12 bases. The germline V gene has CDR1 SGDLS and CDR2 YYNGEE. The CDR3 totals 15 residues. Trimming cost V 4 bases and J 4 bases; bases outside gene matches: 2. The CDR3 bases are TGTGCCAGCAGCCTGACTAGCGGGGGCACCGGGGAGCTGTTTTTT. Its translation: CASSLTSGGTGELFF.

The sample holds many counts of this clonotype. This chain links TRBV7-2 with TRBJ2-5; the match to TRBD1 covers 8 bases. Germline-derived CDR1 and CDR2 are SGHTA and FQGNSA. Trimming removed 6 bases from V and 4 bases from J; junction bases left unmatched: 7. The CDR3 spans 14 residues. CDR3 in DNA: TGTGCCAGCAGACCCCGGACAGGGTTAGAGACCCAGTACTTC. Its translation is CASRPRTGLETQYF.

This clonotype was recorded many times. This sequence joins TRBV2 and TRBJ1-6; no definite D call. Germline assignment: CDR1 SNHLY and CDR2 FYNNEI. This CDR3 is 13 amino acids long. V was pared by 7 bases and J by 7 bases, with 11 bases between. This CDR3 is CASKTDKNSPLHF. DNA of the CDR3: TGTGCCAGCAAGACCGACAAAAATTCACCCCTCCACTTT.

This clonotype was observed at least ten times. This chain joins TRBV20-1 and TRBJ1-6; D unresolved. Trimming stripped 1 base from V and 10 bases from J, with 14 bases between. The CDR3 spans 14 residues. Germline assignment: CDR1 DFQATT and CDR2 SNEGSKA (reference sequence). This CDR3 is CSARAGGLRSPLHF. In nucleotides, the CDR3 is TGCAGTGCTAGAGCGGGCGGCTTACGGTCACCCCTCCACTTT.

The rearrangement links TRBV19 to TRBJ2-3; no clear D gene. Trimming left V 4 bases short and J 1 base short, with 6 bases between. The CDR3 is 13 amino acids. CDR1 LNHDA and CDR2 SQIVND come from the germline V gene (reference sequence). The CDR3 DNA is TGTGCCAGTAGTAGACGGGGCACAGATACGCAGTATTTT. As protein: CASSRRGTDTQYF.

A few counts support this clonotype. The CDR3 loop reads CASSLSGGIGIEQFF. In DNA, the CDR3 is TGTGCCAGCAGTTTATCCGGCGGGATTGGGATTGAGCAGTTCTTC. This chain uses TRBV27 with TRBJ2-1; TRBD2 might be the D (6 bases). Germline lookup yields CDR1 MNHEY and CDR2 SMNVEV (reference sequence). The CDR3 runs 15 residues. The V and J ends lost 0 bases and 9 bases respectively, with 15 bases between them.

In this sample, this clonotype turned up many times. The rearrangement joins TRBV5-5 to TRBJ2-3; 7 bases fit TRBD1. The length of the CDR3 is 14 residues. V gave up 9 bases and J gave up 1 base; unmatched junction bases: 8. Germline-derived CDR1 and CDR2 are SGHKS and YYEKEE (reference sequence). The CDR3 bases are TGTGCCACGAGACAGGGCCAGGGCACAGATACGCAGTATTTT. It encodes CATRQGQGTDTQYF.

The chain links TRBV27 to TRBJ2-7, with D possibly TRBD1 on 7 matching bases. Germline CDR1 MNHEY, CDR2 SMNVEV (reference sequence). The V end lost 7 bases, the J end lost 1 base, and 11 bases lay between the germline ends. The CDR3 consists of 13 residues. The CDR3 region has the DNA TGTGCCAGCACCCCAGGGGGGTCCTACGAGCAGTACTTC. Encoded protein: CASTPGGSYEQYF.

This clonotype came up many times. This sequence joins TRBV6-5 and TRBJ2-1; D perhaps matches TRBD2 (6 bases). The germline CDR1 and CDR2 sequences are MNHEY and SVGAGI. This CDR3 spans 14 amino acids. The ends were cut back, 4 bases at V and 4 bases at J, with 11 bases in the middle. The CDR3 loop reads CASSLRLVYNEQFF. The CDR3 DNA reads TGTGCCAGCAGTTTGAGACTAGTATACAATGAGCAGTTCTTC.